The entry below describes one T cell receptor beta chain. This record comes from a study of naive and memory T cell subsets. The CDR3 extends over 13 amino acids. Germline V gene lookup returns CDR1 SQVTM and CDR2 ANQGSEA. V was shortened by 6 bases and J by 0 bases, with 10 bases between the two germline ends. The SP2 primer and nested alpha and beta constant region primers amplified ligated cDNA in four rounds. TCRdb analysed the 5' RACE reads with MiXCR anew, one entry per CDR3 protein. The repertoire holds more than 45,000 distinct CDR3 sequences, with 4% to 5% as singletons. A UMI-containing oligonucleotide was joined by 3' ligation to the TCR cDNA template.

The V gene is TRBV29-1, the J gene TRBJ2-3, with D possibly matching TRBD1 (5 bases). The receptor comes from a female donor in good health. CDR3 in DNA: TGCAGCGTCCGGACACTAAGCACAGATACGCAGTATTTT. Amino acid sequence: CSVRTLSTDTQYF.